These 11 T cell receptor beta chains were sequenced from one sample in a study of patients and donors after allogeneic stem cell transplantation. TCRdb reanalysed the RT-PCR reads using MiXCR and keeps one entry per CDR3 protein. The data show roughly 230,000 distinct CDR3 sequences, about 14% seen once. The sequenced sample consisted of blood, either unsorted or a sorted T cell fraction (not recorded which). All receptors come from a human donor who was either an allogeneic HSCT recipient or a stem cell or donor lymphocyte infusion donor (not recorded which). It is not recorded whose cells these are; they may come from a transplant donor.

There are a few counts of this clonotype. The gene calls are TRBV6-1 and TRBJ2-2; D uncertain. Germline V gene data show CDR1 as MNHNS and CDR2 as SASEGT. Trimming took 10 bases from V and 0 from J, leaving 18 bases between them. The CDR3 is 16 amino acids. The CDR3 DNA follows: TGTGCCACCACGCGAGTCAGGTTCTCGAACACCGGGGAGCTGTTTTTT. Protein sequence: CATTRVRFSNTGELFF.

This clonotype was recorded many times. The CDR3 nucleotides are TGTGCCACCAGTGATTCCCGGACAGGGCCCTACGAGCAGTACTTC. Amino acids: CATSDSRTGPYEQYF. The chain employs TRBV24-1 and TRBJ2-7, with TRBD1 matching 8 bases. Germline trimming cut 2 bases from V and 2 bases from J; bases unmatched to any gene: 4. Germline CDR1 KGHDR, CDR2 SFDVKD. The CDR3 totals 15 residues.

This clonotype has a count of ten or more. This chain's CDR3 is CASSGGQADTQYF. The CDR3 DNA reads as TGTGCCAGCAGTGGGGGACAGGCAGATACGCAGTATTTT. This chain joins TRBV2 and TRBJ2-3; 8 positions agree with TRBD1. Unmatched junction bases numbered 1, after V lost 4 bases and J lost 4 bases. The CDR3 runs to 13 residues. Germline V gene sequence: CDR1 SNHLY, CDR2 FYNNEI.

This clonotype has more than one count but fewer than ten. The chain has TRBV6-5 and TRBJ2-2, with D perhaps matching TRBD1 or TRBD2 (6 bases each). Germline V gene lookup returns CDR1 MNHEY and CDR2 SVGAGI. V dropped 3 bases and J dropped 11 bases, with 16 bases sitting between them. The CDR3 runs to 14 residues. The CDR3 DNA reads TGTGCCAGCAGTTATAAGGGGGGTCAGGGAGAGCTGTTTTTT. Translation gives CASSYKGGQGELFF.

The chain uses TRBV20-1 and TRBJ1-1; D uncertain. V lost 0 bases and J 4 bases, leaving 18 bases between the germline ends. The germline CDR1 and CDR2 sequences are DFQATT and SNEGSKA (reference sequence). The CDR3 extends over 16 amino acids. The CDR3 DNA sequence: TGCAGTGCTAGAGATGCAACCTCCGGGCAGGCCACTGAAGCTTTCTTT. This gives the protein CSARDATSGQATEAFF.

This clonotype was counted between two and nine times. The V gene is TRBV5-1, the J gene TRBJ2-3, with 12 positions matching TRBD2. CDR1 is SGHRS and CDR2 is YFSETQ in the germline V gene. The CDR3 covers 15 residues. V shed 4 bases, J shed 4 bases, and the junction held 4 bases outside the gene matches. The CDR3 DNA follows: TGCGCCAGCAGCCGGACTAGCGGGGCGGCAGATACGCAGTATTTT. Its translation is CASSRTSGAADTQYF.

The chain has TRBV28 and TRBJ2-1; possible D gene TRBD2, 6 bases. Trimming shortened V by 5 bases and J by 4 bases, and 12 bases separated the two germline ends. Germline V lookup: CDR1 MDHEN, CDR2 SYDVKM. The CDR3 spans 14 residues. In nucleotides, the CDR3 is TGTGCCAGCAGTCCCAGCAGCGGGTACAATGAGCAGTTCTTC. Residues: CASSPSSGYNEQFF. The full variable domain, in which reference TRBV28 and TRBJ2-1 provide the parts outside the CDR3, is DVKVTQSSRYLVKRTGEKVFLECVQDMDHENMFWYRQDPGLGLRLIYFSYDVKMKEKGDIPEGYSVSREKKERFSLILESASTNQTSMYLCASSPSSGYNEQFFGPGTRLTVL.

The CDR3, as DNA: TGTGCCAGCAGTCAAGGTAGCTCTGGGGCCAACGTCCTGACTTTC. This encodes CASSQGSSGANVLTF. The chain links TRBV12-3 or TRBV12-4 to TRBJ2-6; D is uncertain. The CDR3 length is 15 residues. V lost 5 bases, J lost 0 bases, and 8 bases lay in between.

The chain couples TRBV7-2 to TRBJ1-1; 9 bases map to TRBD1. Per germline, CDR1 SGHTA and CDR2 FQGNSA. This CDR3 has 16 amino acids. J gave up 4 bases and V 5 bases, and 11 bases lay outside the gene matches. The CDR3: CASSPGVGTGSTEAFF. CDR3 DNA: TGTGCCAGCAGCCCCGGGGTTGGGACAGGGTCCACTGAAGCTTTCTTT.

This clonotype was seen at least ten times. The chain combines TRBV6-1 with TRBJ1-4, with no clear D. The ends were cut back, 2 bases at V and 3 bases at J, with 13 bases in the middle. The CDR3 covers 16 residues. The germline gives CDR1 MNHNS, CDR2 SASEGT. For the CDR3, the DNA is TGTGCCAGCAGTGAAATGAGGAGTCTCGCTAATGAAAAACTGTTTTTT. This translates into CASSEMRSLANEKLFF.

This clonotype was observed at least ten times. CDR3 sequence: CASSLMWGGSYEQYF. The CDR3 DNA reads TGCGCCAGCAGCTTGATGTGGGGCGGCTCCTACGAGCAGTACTTC. V is TRBV5-1 and J is TRBJ2-7, with TRBD1 as a possible D gene (5 bases). Trimming removed 1 base from V and 0 bases from J, with 11 bases in between. Germline CDR1 is SGHRS and CDR2 is YFSETQ. The CDR3 has 15 residues.